This T cell receptor (beta chain) appears in the sequencing data of a study of shared clonotypes between healthy human individuals. Study conclusions and caveats: How much donors shared clonotypes was expected to be affected by sequencing depth. Larger richness was generally estimated for naive than memory subsets.

This clone was recorded a few times. Its antigen is unidentified. The assay ran at deep level. The table came from immunoSEQ multiplex PCR; TCRdb's copy has only in-frame clones and leaves some out. The sample comprises some 2.4 million clones, approximately 93% of which are singletons, and 0.35% to 0.45% rests with the top ten. Recent vaccinations or acute infections were absent in the healthy HIV-negative adult donors. This CDR3 is built from 16 residues. V was cut by 2 bases and J by 0 bases, with 11 bases left in between. From germline, CDR1 is SEHNR and CDR2 FQNEAQ (reference sequence). The sequence came from a man aged 18 to 29 in good health. Some clones in this sample may be carry-over from other donors' samples. Source material: naive CD4+ T cells from PBMCs. The subset was: CD45RA+ positively selected. The chain combines TRBV7-9 with TRBJ1-3; D remains ambiguous. The CDR3 region is CASSLLIRSSGNTIYF. CDR3 DNA: TGTGCCAGCAGCTTACTGATTCGGTCCTCTGGAAACACCATATATTTT. Using reference TRBV7-9 and TRBJ1-3 for the parts outside the CDR3, the full variable domain is DTGVSQNPRHKITKRGQNVTFRCDPISEHNRLYWYRQTLGQGPEFLTYFQNEAQLEKSRLLSDRFSAERPKGSFSTLEIQRTEQGDSAMYLCASSLLIRSSGNTIYFGEGSWLTVV.